This record concerns one T cell receptor (beta chain) sequence. The record originates from a study of cytomegalovirus exposure and HLA in healthy donors. Study information: There were roughly 80 million unique TCRs (from HLA-typed donors) in an early data release.

The study ran its PCR with 60 Vbeta and 13 Jbeta primers. The data were produced by immunoSEQ multiplex PCR, yet TCRdb's version contains in-frame clones alone and is incomplete. Of around 110,000 clones listed, roughly a tenth were seen once; the top ten hold approximately 3%. CDR1 is MNHEY and CDR2 is SVGAGI in the germline V gene. The CDR3 sequence is 14 residues long. Deletions cut 2 bases from V and 1 base from J, with 9 bases between. V usage is TRBV6-5 and J usage is TRBJ2-7, with D unresolved. The sample comprised PBMCs. The receptor was isolated from a man younger than 45 in good health and CMV-seronegative. DNA for the CDR3: TGTGCCAGCAGTTACCGAGACACTTCCTACGAGCAGTACTTC. Amino acids: CASSYRDTSYEQYF.